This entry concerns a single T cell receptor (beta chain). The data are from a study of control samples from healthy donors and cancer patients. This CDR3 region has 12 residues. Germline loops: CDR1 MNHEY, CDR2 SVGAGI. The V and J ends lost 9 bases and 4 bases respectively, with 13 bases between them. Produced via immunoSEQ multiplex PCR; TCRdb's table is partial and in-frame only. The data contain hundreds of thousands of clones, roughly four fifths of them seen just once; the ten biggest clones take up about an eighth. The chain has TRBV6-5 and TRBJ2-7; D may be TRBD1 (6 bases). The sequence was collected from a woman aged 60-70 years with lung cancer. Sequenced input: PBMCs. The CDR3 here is CASRTGFYEQYF. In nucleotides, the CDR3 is TGTGCCAGTAGAACAGGGTTTTACGAGCAGTACTTC.